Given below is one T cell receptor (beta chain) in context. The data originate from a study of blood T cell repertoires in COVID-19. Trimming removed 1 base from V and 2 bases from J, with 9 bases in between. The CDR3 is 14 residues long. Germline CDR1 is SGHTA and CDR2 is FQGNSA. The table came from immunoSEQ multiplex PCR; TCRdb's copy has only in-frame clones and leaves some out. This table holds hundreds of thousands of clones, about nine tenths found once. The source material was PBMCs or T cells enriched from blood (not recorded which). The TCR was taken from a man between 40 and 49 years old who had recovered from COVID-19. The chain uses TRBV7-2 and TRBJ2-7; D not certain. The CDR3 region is CASSLDGSTYEQYF. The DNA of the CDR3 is TGTGCCAGCAGCTTAGACGGGTCAACCTACGAGCAGTACTTC.